This T cell receptor beta chain is drawn from a study of T-cell reconstitution after alpha-beta-depleted transplantation in children. This clonotype came up many times. Germline V gene data show CDR1 as MGHRA and CDR2 as YSYEKL. Trimming took 0 bases from V and 4 from J, leaving 6 bases between them. There are 14 residues in the CDR3. The TCRbeta library was prepared with unique molecular identifiers. TCRdb re-derived calls from the PCR reads in MiXCR, one entry per CDR3 protein. The data hold 350,000 to 450,000 distinct CDR3 sequences, with about an eighth observed a single time. The origin of this receptor is a human donor who donated a stem cell graft to a child with Fanconi anemia. The chain joins TRBV4-1 to TRBJ2-2, with no clear D. This material consisted of PBMCs, taken from the stem cell graft. This chain's CDR3 is CASSQEGGTGELFF. The CDR3, as DNA: TGCGCCAGCAGCCAAGAAGGTGGCACCGGGGAGCTGTTTTTT.